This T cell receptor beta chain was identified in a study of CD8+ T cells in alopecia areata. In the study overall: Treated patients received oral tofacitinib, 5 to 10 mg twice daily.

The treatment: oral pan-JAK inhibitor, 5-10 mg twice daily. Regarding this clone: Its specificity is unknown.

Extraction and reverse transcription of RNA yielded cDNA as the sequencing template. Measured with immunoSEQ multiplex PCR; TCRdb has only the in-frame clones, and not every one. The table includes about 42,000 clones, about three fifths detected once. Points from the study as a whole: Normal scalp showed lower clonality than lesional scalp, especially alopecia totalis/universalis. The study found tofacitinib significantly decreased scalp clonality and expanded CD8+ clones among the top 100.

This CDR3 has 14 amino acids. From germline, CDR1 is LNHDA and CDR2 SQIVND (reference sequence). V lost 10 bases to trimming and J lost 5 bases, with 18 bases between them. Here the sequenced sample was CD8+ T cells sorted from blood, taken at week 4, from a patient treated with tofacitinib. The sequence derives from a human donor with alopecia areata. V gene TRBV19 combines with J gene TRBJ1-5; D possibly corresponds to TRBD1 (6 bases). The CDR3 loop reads CATEDRKVYQPQHF. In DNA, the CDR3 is TGTGCCACCGAGGACAGAAAAGTTTATCAGCCCCAGCATTTT. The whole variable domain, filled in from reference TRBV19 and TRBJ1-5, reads DGGITQSPKYLFRKEGQNVTLSCEQNLNHDAMYWYRQDPGQGLRLIYYSQIVNDFQKGDIAEGYSVSREKKESFPLTVTSAQKNPTAFYLCATEDRKVYQPQHFGDGTRLSIL.